The TCR beta chain under discussion was sequenced for a study of T cell repertoires in ileal Crohn's disease. Study information: Every patient was operated on for stricturing (roughly 60%) or penetrating (39%) complications. Postoperative therapy was given to about half: about ten thiopurines, 15 to 20 anti-TNF agents.

Note on this clone: What it binds is not known.

Study conclusions and caveats: Sorted CD8 T cells held more high-frequency clones than CD4.

Generated by immunoSEQ multiplex PCR, the TCRdb table keeps only in-frame clones and is missing some. The table shows roughly 18,000 clones, with 83% occurring only once. Adults with ileal or ileocolonic Crohn's disease and an indication for resection were eligible. V was pared by 6 bases and J by 14 bases, with 20 bases between. Germline V gene data show CDR1 as SGHAT and CDR2 as FQDESV (reference sequence). This CDR3 is 14 amino acids long. The sequence derives from an adult with Crohn's disease. The chain joins TRBV11-1 to TRBJ1-6; maybe TRBD1 (5 bases). Sequenced input: ileal tissue. CDR3: CASRPNWDSEALHF. The CDR3 bases are TGTGCCAGCAGGCCGAATTGGGACTCTGAGGCCCTCCACTTT.